This T cell receptor (beta chain) was sequenced during a study of T-cell reconstitution after alpha-beta-depleted transplantation in children. Ten or more counts support this clonotype. For TCRbeta, the library was prepared with unique molecular identifiers. TCRdb independently ran MiXCR on the PCR reads; one entry per CDR3 protein. The sample lists some 600,000 distinct CDR3 sequences, roughly 13% occurring once. The CDR3 sequence is 13 residues long. V was trimmed by 6 bases and J by 4 bases, leaving 10 bases between them. Germline CDR1 MNHEY, CDR2 SVGAGI. The source of this sequence is a male patient younger than 18 who had a stem cell transplant for acute myeloid leukemia, so the T cells may come from the graft donor. The gene calls are TRBV6-5 and TRBJ1-5; unclear D gene. Sequences were derived from PBMCs, mostly from graft donor cells, sampled 360 days after TCRalphabeta/CD19-depleted stem cell transplant. This CDR3 is CASRMDGNQPQHF. CDR3 DNA sequence: TGTGCCAGCAGGATGGACGGTAATCAGCCCCAGCATTTT.